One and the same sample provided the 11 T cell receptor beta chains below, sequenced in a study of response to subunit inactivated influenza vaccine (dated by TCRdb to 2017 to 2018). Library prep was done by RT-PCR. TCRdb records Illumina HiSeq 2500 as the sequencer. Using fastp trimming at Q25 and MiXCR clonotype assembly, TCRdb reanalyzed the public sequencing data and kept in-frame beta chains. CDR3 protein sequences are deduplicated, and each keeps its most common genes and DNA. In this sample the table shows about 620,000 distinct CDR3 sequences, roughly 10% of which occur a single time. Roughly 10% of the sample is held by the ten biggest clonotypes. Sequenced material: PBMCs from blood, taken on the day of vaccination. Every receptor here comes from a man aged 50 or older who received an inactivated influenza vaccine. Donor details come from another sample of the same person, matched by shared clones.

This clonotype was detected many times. CDR3 protein: CATSDGGRGYYGYTF. The CDR3, as DNA: TGTGCCACCAGTGATGGCGGGCGGGGCTACTATGGCTACACCTTC. This chain connects TRBV24-1 to TRBJ1-2; possible D gene TRBD1, 5 bases. Between the trimmed V and J ends, which lost 3 bases and 3 bases, there was a span of 13 bases. The CDR3 is 15 residues long. Germline V gene lookup returns CDR1 KGHDR and CDR2 SFDVKD.

This chain's CDR3 is CASVNMDTQYF. For the CDR3, the DNA is TGTGCCAGCGTGAATATGGATACGCAGTATTTT. This chain joins TRBV7-6 and TRBJ2-3; D is ambiguous. V was shortened by 8 bases and J by 6 bases, with 9 bases between the two germline ends. The CDR3 runs 11 residues. Germline V lookup: CDR1 SGHVS, CDR2 FNYEAQ.

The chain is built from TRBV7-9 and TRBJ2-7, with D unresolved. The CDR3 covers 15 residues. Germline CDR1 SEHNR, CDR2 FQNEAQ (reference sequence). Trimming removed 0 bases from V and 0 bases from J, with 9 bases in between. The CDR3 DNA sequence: TGTGCCAGCAGCTTAGCGAATGGCTACTCCTACGAGCAGTACTTC. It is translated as CASSLANGYSYEQYF. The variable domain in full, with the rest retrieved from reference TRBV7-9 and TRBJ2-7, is DTGVSQNPRHKITKRGQNVTFRCDPISEHNRLYWYRQTLGQGPEFLTYFQNEAQLEKSRLLSDRFSAERPKGSFSTLEIQRTEQGDSAMYLCASSLANGYSYEQYFGPGTRLTVT.

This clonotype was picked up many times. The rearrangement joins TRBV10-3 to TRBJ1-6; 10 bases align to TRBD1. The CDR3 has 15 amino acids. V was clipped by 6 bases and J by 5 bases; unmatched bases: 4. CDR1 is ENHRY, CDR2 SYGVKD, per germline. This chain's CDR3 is CAIRTGTGDNSPLHF. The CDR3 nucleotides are TGTGCCATCAGAACCGGGACAGGGGATAATTCACCCCTCCACTTT.

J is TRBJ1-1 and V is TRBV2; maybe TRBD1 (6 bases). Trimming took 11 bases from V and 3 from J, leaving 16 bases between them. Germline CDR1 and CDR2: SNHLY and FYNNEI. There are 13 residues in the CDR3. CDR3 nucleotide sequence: TGTGCCCGGAACAGGGAGAAGGACACTGAAGCTTTCTTT. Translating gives CARNREKDTEAFF.

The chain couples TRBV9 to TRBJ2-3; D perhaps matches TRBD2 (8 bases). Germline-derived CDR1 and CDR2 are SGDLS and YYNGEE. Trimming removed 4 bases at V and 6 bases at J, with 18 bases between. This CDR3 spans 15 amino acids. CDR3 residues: CASSLSGLGGDTQYF. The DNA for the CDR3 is TGTGCCAGCAGCCTATCGGGACTAGGGGGCGATACGCAGTATTTT.

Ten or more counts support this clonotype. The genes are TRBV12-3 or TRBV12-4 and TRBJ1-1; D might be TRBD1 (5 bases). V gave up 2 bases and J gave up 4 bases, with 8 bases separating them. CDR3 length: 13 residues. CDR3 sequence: CASSLWGGTEAFF. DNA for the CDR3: TGTGCCAGCAGTTTATGGGGCGGCACTGAAGCTTTCTTT.

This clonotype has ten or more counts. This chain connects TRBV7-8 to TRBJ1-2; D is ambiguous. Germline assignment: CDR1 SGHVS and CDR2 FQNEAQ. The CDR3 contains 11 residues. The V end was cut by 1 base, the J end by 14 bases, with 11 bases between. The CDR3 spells CASSLDGLWTF. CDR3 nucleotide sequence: TGTGCCAGCAGCTTAGACGGACTATGGACCTTC.

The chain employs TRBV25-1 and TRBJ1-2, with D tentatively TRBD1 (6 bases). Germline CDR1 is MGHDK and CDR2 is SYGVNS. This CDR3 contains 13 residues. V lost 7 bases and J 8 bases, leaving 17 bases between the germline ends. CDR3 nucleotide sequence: TGTGCCAGCAATAGAGGGTCCGGGGGCGGCTACACCTTC. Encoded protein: CASNRGSGGGYTF.

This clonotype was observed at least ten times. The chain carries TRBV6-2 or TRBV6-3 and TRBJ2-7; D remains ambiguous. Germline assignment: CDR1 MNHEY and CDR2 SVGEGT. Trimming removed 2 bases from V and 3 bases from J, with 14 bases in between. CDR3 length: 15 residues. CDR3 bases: TGTGCCAGCAGTTACCTCGGGCAGGCGATCTACGAGCAGTACTTC. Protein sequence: CASSYLGQAIYEQYF.

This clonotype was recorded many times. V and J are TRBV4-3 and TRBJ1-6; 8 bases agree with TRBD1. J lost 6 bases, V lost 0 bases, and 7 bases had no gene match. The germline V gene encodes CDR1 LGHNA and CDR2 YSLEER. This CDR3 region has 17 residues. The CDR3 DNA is TGCGCCAGCAGCCAAGATACAGGGGGAGTAAGTAATTCACCCCTCCACTTT. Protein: CASSQDTGGVSNSPLHF.